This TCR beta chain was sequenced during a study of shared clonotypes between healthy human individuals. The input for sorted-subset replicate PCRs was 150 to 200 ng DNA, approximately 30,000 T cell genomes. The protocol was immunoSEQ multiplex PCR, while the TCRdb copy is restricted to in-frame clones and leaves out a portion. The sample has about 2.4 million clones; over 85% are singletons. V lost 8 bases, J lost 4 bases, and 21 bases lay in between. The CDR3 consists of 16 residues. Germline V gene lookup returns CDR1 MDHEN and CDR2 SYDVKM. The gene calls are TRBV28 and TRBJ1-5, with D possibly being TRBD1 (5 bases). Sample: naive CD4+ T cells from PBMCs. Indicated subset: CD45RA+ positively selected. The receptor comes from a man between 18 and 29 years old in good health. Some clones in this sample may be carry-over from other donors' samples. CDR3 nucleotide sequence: TGTGCCAGCCGGACCCTCAGAAGCCGGGGGAATCAGCCCCAGCATTTT. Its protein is CASRTLRSRGNQPQHF.